The T cell receptor (beta chain) under discussion was sequenced for a study of blood T cell repertoires in COVID-19. Study-level information: Donors in the United States, Italy and Spain gave samples during acute or convalescent COVID-19.

Produced via immunoSEQ multiplex PCR; TCRdb's table is partial and in-frame only. This sample has 60,000 to 80,000 clones, with around 89% found just once. Trimming pared 0 bases from V and 5 bases from J, leaving 16 bases between. The CDR3 spans 16 residues. Germline V gene lookup returns CDR1 ENHRY and CDR2 SYGVKD. The sample taken for sequencing was peripheral blood. The rearrangement uses TRBV10-3 and TRBJ1-2; maybe TRBD1 (5 bases). The receptor was isolated from a man aged 55 to 70 with acute or convalescent COVID-19. The CDR3 spells CAISESVGGTRYGYTF. As DNA, the CDR3 is TGTGCCATCAGTGAGTCGGTCGGGGGGACGAGATATGGCTACACCTTC.